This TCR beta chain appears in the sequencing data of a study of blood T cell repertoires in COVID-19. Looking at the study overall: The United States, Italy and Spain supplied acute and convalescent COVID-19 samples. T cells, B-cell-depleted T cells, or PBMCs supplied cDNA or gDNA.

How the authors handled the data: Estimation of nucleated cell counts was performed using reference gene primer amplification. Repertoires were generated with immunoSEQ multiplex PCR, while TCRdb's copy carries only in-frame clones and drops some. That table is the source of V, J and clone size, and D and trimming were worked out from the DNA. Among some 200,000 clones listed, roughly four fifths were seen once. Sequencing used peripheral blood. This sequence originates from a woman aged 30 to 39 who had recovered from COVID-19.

The CDR3 sequence: CASSQSSAPVGEQYF. CDR3 nucleotide sequence: TGCGCCAGCAGCCAGTCTAGCGCCCCTGTAGGCGAGCAGTACTTC. The chain has TRBV4-1 and TRBJ2-7, with D maybe TRBD2 (6 bases). Germline V lookup: CDR1 MGHRA, CDR2 YSYEKL. The CDR3 spans 15 residues. Trimming left V 3 bases short and J 6 bases short, with 18 bases between.